This entry lists 21 T cell receptor beta chains sequenced from one sample in a study of T cells in localized non-small cell lung cancer. Here immunoSEQ multiplex PCR was the method, and the copy in TCRdb shows in-frame clones only, minus some. The sample lists 100,000 to 150,000 clones; more than 70% were seen once. The specimen was peripheral blood, collected before any cancer treatment. The source is a female donor older than 55 with stage I lung adenocarcinoma.

The rearrangement uses TRBV9 and TRBJ2-1; D call uncertain. Germline V CDR1 and CDR2: SGDLS, YYNGEE. The CDR3 totals 16 residues. V shed 4 bases and J shed 0 bases, with 14 bases lying between them. The CDR3 loop is CASSPGVGSSYNEQFF. As DNA, the CDR3 is TGTGCCAGCAGCCCCGGCGTAGGTAGCTCCTACAATGAGCAGTTCTTC. The whole variable domain, filled in from reference TRBV9 and TRBJ2-1, reads DSGVTQTPKHLITATGQRVTLRCSPRSGDLSVYWYQQSLDQGLQFLIQYYNGEERAKGNILERFSAQQFPDLHSELNLSSLELGDSALYFCASSPGVGSSYNEQFFGPGTRLTVL.

The V and J genes are TRBV7-3 and TRBJ2-3, with 8 positions matching TRBD2. CDR1 SGHTA and CDR2 FQGTGA come from the germline V gene. Unmatched junction bases numbered 15, after V lost 0 bases and J lost 7 bases. This CDR3 spans 18 amino acids. The CDR3 region is CASSLTFAGVSGVYTQYF. In DNA form, the CDR3 reads TGTGCCAGCAGCTTAACCTTTGCTGGGGTTAGCGGGGTATATACGCAGTATTTT.

The V and J genes are TRBV30 and TRBJ1-5, with D unclear. This CDR3 is built from 14 residues. V lost 1 base, J lost 4 bases, and 11 bases lay in between. Germline V gene lookup returns CDR1 GTSNPN and CDR2 SVGIG (reference sequence). The CDR3 nucleotides read TGTGCCTGGAGTGCTTTTGGGGTTAATCAGCCCCAGCATTTT. Translated: CAWSAFGVNQPQHF.

This chain uses TRBV27 with TRBJ2-2; TRBD1 matches 8 bases. The CDR3 spans 15 residues. J was trimmed by 7 bases and V by 2 bases; bases with no gene match: 6. Germline loops: CDR1 MNHEY, CDR2 SMNVEV (reference sequence). CDR3 loop: CASSLRAGGFGELFF. In DNA, the CDR3 is TGTGCCAGCAGTTTAAGGGCAGGGGGCTTCGGGGAGCTGTTTTTT.

This rearrangement joins TRBV7-6 to TRBJ1-2, with D hard to call. The CDR3 runs to 12 residues. V was clipped by 8 bases and J by 0 bases, with 7 bases between them. Germline assignment: CDR1 SGHVS and CDR2 FNYEAQ. CDR3 region: CASGRSNYGYTF. The CDR3 bases are TGTGCCAGCGGCAGGTCTAACTATGGCTACACCTTC. Full variable domain (rest looked up from reference TRBV7-6 and TRBJ1-2): GAGVSQSPRYKVTKRGQDVALRCDPISGHVSLYWYRQALGQGPEFLTYFNYEAQQDKSGLPNDRFSAERPEGSISTLTIQRTEQRDSAMYRCASGRSNYGYTFGSGTRLTVV.

The chain joins TRBV6-1 to TRBJ2-7; D may be TRBD1 or TRBD2 (6 bases each). The ends were cut back, 5 bases at V and 4 bases at J, with 18 bases in the middle. Germline values: CDR1 MNHNS, CDR2 SASEGT. The CDR3 loop spans 15 amino acids. CDR3 amino acids: CASSFPSTGRYEQYF. The DNA for the CDR3 is TGTGCCAGCAGTTTCCCCTCCACAGGGAGGTACGAGCAGTACTTC.

The chain has TRBV6-6 and TRBJ2-1; D is uncertain. V was trimmed by 3 bases and J by 2 bases, leaving 11 bases between them. CDR1 and CDR2 from the germline V gene are MNHNY and SVGAGI (reference sequence). This CDR3 contains 15 residues. The CDR3, as DNA: TGTGCCAGCAGTTATGGCGCAGTGGCCTACAATGAGCAGTTCTTC. The encoded protein is CASSYGAVAYNEQFF.

The chain joins TRBV7-9 to TRBJ2-7; 10 nucleotides agree with TRBD1. The CDR3 covers 14 residues. CDR1 and CDR2 (germline): SEHNR, FQNEAQ (reference sequence). Trimming cost V 5 bases and J 2 bases; bases outside gene matches: 3. The chain's CDR3 is CASSLGTGAYEQYF. The CDR3, as DNA: TGTGCCAGCAGCCTAGGGACAGGGGCCTACGAGCAGTACTTC.

The V gene is TRBV28, the J gene TRBJ2-5, with 9 nucleotides matching TRBD2. Germline assignment: CDR1 MDHEN and CDR2 SYDVKM. This CDR3 is 16 amino acids long. Trimming at V came to 3 bases and at J to 0 bases, leaving 5 bases not matched to a gene. The CDR3 protein is CASSLLTSGYQETQYF. CDR3 in DNA: TGTGCCAGCAGTTTGCTGACTAGCGGATACCAAGAGACCCAGTACTTC.

The chain has TRBV5-4 and TRBJ1-2; tentatively, D is TRBD1 (5 bases). The V end lost 5 bases, the J end lost 8 bases, and 22 bases lay between the germline ends. The CDR3 loop spans 15 amino acids. The germline CDR1 and CDR2 sequences are SGHNT and YYREEE (reference sequence). The CDR3 DNA follows: TGTGCCAGCAGTTTCGACAGCGGGGGAAAGGGAGGCTACACCTTC. It translates to CASSFDSGGKGGYTF.

Here the CDR3 DNA reads TGTGCCAGCAGTTACCTCGGACAGGTCTTTGCCGGGGAGCTGTTTTTT. It translates to CASSYLGQVFAGELFF. The chain uses TRBV6-5 and TRBJ2-2; TRBD1 aligns across 7 bases. In germline, CDR1 is MNHEY, CDR2 SVGAGI. The CDR3 consists of 16 residues. The V gene end was trimmed by 2 bases and the J gene end by 6 bases; junction bases not matched to a gene: 9.

The V gene is TRBV9, the J gene TRBJ1-3; D not resolved. This CDR3 is built from 16 residues. Trimming removed 0 bases from V and 7 bases from J, with 17 bases in between. Per germline, CDR1 SGDLS and CDR2 YYNGEE. This chain's CDR3 is CASSVGEDLIGNTIYF. The CDR3 bases are TGTGCCAGCAGCGTAGGGGAGGATCTTATAGGGAACACCATATATTTT. The whole variable domain, filled in from reference TRBV9 and TRBJ1-3, reads DSGVTQTPKHLITATGQRVTLRCSPRSGDLSVYWYQQSLDQGLQFLIQYYNGEERAKGNILERFSAQQFPDLHSELNLSSLELGDSALYFCASSVGEDLIGNTIYFGEGSWLTVV.

V usage is TRBV19 and J usage is TRBJ2-3; TRBD2 matches 9 bases. Germline V CDR1 and CDR2: LNHDA, SQIVND (reference sequence). The CDR3 is made up of 19 amino acids. V lost 6 bases and J lost 0; bases outside the gene matches: 16. This CDR3 reads CASSKRVPVSGRSTDTQYF. The CDR3 coding sequence is TGTGCCAGTAGCAAACGGGTCCCCGTTAGCGGGAGAAGCACAGATACGCAGTATTTT.

The V and J genes are TRBV30 and TRBJ2-6; TRBD1 aligns across 8 bases. The CDR3 totals 16 residues. The trim removed 4 bases at V and 0 bases at J, leaving 5 bases unmatched. The germline V gene has CDR1 GTSNPN and CDR2 SVGIG (reference sequence). The CDR3 DNA follows: TGTGCCTGGACGGACAGGGCTAGCTCTGGGGCCAACGTCCTGACTTTC. Translated: CAWTDRASSGANVLTF. Looking up the rest from reference TRBV30 and TRBJ2-6 gives the full variable domain: SQTIHQWPATLVQPVGSPLSLECTVEGTSNPNLYWYRQAAGRGLQLLFYSVGIGQISSEVPQNLSASRPQDRQFILSSKKLLLSDSGFYLCAWTDRASSGANVLTFGAGSRLTVL.

This clone was observed once. This chain uses TRBV7-3 with TRBJ2-1; TRBD2 agrees at 10 bases. The V segment lost 4 bases and the J segment 4 bases; nucleotides outside the gene matches: 4. Germline lookup yields CDR1 SGHTA and CDR2 FQGTGA. This CDR3 region has 15 residues. CDR3: CASSYLAGAYNEQFF. CDR3 bases: TGTGCCAGCAGCTATCTAGCGGGAGCTTACAATGAGCAGTTCTTC.

J is TRBJ2-7 and V is TRBV28, with D hard to call. Trimming took off 5 bases at V and 6 bases at J, with 11 bases between the two ends. Germline assignment: CDR1 MDHEN and CDR2 SYDVKM. There are 12 residues in the CDR3. The CDR3 DNA reads TGTGCCAGCAGTCGGTCAGTCCCCGAGCAGTACTTC. It codes for CASSRSVPEQYF.

This clone has only a few counts. The chain recombines TRBV19 with TRBJ1-2; 8 bases are shared with TRBD1. With 4 bases clipped from V and 8 bases from J, the junction kept 9 bases outside the gene matches. Germline V lookup: CDR1 LNHDA, CDR2 SQIVND (reference sequence). This CDR3 is 14 amino acids long. CDR3 sequence reads: CASSTQGAPRGYTF. CDR3 in DNA: TGTGCCAGTAGTACGCAGGGGGCGCCTCGGGGCTACACCTTC.

The chain recombines TRBV11-2 with TRBJ2-1; 11 positions match TRBD2. The CDR3 consists of 15 residues. After removal of 6 bases from V and 3 bases from J, the junction contained 4 bases not matched to a gene. Germline V lookup: CDR1 SGHAT, CDR2 FQNNGV. CDR3 bases: TGTGCCAGCAGGAGACTAGCGGGACTCTACAATGAGCAGTTCTTC. This translates into CASRRLAGLYNEQFF.

The V call is TRBV19, the J call TRBJ2-2; possibly TRBD1 for D (6 bases). The CDR3 has 17 residues. CDR1 is LNHDA, CDR2 SQIVND, per germline (reference sequence). The V and J ends lost 6 bases and 0 bases respectively, with 17 bases between them. CDR3 protein: CASSQTQGIANTGELFF. In nucleotides, the CDR3 is TGTGCCAGTAGCCAAACACAGGGAATCGCGAACACCGGGGAGCTGTTTTTT.

J is TRBJ1-5 and V is TRBV7-2; no firm D call. The CDR3 is 14 amino acids. The germline gives CDR1 SGHTA, CDR2 FQGNSA. With 5 bases removed from V and 0 bases from J, the gap between germline ends came to 8 bases. The CDR3 DNA reads TGTGCCAGCAGCAGCAGCCCTAGCAATCAGCCCCAGCATTTT. Residues: CASSSSPSNQPQHF.

V usage is TRBV10-1 and J usage is TRBJ1-1, with D possibly TRBD1 on 5 matching bases. The CDR3 has 15 residues. Trimming left V 4 bases short and J 5 bases short, with 17 bases between. CDR1 and CDR2 from the germline V gene are WNHNN and SYGVQD (reference sequence). The CDR3 spells CASSVSRVLGTEAFF. Here the CDR3 DNA reads TGCGCCAGCAGTGTCTCCAGGGTTTTGGGGACTGAAGCTTTCTTT.